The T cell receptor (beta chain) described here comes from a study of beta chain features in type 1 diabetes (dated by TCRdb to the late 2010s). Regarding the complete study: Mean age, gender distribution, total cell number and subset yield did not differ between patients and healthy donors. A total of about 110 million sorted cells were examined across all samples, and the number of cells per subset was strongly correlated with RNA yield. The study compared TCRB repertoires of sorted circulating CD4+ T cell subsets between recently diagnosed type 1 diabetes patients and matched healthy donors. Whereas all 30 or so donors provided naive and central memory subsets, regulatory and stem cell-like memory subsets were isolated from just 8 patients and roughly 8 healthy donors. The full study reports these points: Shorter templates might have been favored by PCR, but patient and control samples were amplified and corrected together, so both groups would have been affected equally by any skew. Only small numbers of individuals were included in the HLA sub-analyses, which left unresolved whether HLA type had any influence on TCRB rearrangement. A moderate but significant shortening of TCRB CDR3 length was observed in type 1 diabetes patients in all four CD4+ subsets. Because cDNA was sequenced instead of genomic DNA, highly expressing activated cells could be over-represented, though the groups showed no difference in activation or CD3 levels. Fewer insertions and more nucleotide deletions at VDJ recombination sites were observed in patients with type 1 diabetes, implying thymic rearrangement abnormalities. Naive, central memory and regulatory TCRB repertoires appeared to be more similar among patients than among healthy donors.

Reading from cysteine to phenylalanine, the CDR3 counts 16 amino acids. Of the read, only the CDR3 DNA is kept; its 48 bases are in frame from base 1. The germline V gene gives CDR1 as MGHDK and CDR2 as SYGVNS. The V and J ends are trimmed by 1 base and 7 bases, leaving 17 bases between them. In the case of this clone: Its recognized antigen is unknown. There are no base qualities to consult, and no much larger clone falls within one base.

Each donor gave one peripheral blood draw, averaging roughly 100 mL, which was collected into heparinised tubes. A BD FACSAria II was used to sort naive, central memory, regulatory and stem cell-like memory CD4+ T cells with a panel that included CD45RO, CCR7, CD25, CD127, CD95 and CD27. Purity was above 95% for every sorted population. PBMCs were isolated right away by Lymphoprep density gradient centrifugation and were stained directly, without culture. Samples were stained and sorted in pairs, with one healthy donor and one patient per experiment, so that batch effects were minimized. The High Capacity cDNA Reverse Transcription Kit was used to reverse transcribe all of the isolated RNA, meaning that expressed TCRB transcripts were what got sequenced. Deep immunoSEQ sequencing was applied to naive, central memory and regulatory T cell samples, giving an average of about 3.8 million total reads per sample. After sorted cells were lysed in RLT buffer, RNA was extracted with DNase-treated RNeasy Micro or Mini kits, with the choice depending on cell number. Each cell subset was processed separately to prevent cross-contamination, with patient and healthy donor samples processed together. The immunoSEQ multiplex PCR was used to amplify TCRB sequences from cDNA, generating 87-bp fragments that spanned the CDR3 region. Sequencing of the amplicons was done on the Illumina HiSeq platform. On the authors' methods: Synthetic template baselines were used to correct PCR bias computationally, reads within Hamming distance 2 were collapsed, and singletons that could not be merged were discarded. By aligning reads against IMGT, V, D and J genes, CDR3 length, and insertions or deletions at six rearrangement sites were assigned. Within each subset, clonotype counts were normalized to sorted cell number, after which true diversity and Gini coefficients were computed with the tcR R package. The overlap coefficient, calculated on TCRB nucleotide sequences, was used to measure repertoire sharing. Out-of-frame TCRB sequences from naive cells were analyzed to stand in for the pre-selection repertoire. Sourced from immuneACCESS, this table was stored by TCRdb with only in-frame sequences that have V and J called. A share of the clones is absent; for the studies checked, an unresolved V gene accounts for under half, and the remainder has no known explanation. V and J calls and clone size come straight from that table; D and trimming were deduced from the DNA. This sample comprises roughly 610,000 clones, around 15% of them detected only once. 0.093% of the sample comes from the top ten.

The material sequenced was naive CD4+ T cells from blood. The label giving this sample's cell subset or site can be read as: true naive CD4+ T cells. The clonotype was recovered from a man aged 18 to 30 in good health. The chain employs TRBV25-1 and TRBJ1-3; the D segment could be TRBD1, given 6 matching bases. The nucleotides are TGTGCCAGCAGTGAATCGGAAACAGGGCAAAGGAACACCATATATTTT. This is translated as CASSESETGQRNTIYF.